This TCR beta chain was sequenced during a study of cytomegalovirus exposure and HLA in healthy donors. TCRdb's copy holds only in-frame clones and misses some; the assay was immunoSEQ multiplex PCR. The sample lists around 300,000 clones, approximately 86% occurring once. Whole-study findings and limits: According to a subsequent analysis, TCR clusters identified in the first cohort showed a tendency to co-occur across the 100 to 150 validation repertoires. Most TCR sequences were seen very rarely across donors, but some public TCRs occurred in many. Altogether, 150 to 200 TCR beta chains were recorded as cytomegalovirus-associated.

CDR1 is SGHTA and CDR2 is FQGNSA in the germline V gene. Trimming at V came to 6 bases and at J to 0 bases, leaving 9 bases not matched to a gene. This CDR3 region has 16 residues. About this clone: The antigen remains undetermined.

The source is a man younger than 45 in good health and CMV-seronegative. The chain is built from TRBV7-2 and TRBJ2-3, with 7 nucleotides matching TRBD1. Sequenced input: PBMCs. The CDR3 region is CASRAGGGFSTDTQYF. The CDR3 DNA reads TGTGCCAGCAGAGCAGGGGGTGGTTTTAGCACAGATACGCAGTATTTT.